This T cell receptor (beta chain) was retrieved from a study of early T cells in non-severe SARS-CoV-2 infection. On the study more broadly: The chains were unpaired, and the sequenced material was bulk RNA from unsorted whole blood. Regarding the study as a whole: VDJdb-based matching was biased toward anti-spike CD8 responses and missed private and CD4 specificities.

The CDR3 runs 15 residues. Germline V gives CDR1 SGHNT, CDR2 YYREEE (reference sequence). V was cut by 1 base and J by 1 base, with 11 bases left in between. This clonotype has a handful of counts. Antigen: not known. Individually, cDNA molecules had unique molecular identifiers attached to them. TCRdb passed the 5' RACE reads through MiXCR, listing each CDR3 protein once. In the table there are roughly 83,000 distinct CDR3 sequences, 9.5% to 15% of which are singletons. The sequence was obtained from an adult who was a healthcare worker with PCR-confirmed SARS-CoV-2 infection or an uninfected control (not recorded which). The source material was whole blood, sampled at baseline. The chain has TRBV5-4 and TRBJ1-1, with D uncertain. The CDR3 protein is CASSLIVSTNTEAFF. Here the CDR3 DNA reads TGTGCCAGCAGCTTGATTGTTTCGACGAACACTGAAGCTTTCTTT.